These 4 T cell receptor beta chains originate from one sample sequenced in a study of blood T cells in healthy people across ages. The second PCR ran about 6 to 11 cycles with a sample-barcoded 5' primer and J-beta primers. One entry per CDR3 protein, called by TCRdb with MiXCR from the 5' RACE reads. The profile shows about a million distinct CDR3 sequences, about 44% of them singletons. Specimen: blood. These receptors were collected from a man under 40 in good health.

This clonotype was counted a few times. This CDR3 reads CASSLEGRATDTQYF. In DNA form, the CDR3 reads TGCGCCAGCAGCTTGGAGGGCAGGGCCACAGATACGCAGTATTTT. The gene calls are TRBV5-1 and TRBJ2-3; possible D gene TRBD1, 5 bases. Trimming stripped 0 bases from V and 2 bases from J, with 10 bases between. This CDR3 spans 15 amino acids. The V gene's germline CDR1 is SGHRS and CDR2 YFSETQ.

This clonotype has more than one count but fewer than ten. This chain connects TRBV20-1 to TRBJ2-7; possibly TRBD1 or TRBD2 for D (6 bases each). Germline CDR1 DFQATT, CDR2 SNEGSKA (reference sequence). The CDR3 spans 15 residues. V lost 0 bases and J 2 bases, leaving 14 bases between the germline ends. The CDR3 DNA reads as TGCAGTGCTAGAGATCCGGGGGCAGGGCCCTACGAGCAGTACTTC. It translates to CSARDPGAGPYEQYF.

J is TRBJ1-5 and V is TRBV20-1; D is ambiguous. Germline-derived CDR1 and CDR2 are DFQATT and SNEGSKA (reference sequence). With 0 bases removed from V and 3 bases from J, the gap between germline ends came to 9 bases. The CDR3 extends over 14 amino acids. In nucleotides, the CDR3 is TGCAGTGCTAGAGATGGACCCCTCAATCAGCCCCAGCATTTT. Its protein product is CSARDGPLNQPQHF.

This clonotype was recorded many times. V and J are TRBV7-2 and TRBJ2-3, with a tentative D call TRBD2 (6 bases). Germline V gene data show CDR1 as SGHTA and CDR2 as FQGNSA. The CDR3 contains 12 residues. Trimming stripped 5 bases from V and 4 bases from J, with 7 bases between. CDR3 sequence reads: CASSRLADTQYF. As DNA, the CDR3 is TGTGCCAGCAGCCGACTAGCAGATACGCAGTATTTT. The full variable domain, its missing parts supplied by reference TRBV7-2 and TRBJ2-3, is GAGVSQSPSNKVTEKGKDVELRCDPISGHTALYWYRQSLGQGLEFLIYFQGNSAPDKSGLPSDRFSAERTGGSVSTLTIQRTQQEDSAVYLCASSRLADTQYFGPGTRLTVL.